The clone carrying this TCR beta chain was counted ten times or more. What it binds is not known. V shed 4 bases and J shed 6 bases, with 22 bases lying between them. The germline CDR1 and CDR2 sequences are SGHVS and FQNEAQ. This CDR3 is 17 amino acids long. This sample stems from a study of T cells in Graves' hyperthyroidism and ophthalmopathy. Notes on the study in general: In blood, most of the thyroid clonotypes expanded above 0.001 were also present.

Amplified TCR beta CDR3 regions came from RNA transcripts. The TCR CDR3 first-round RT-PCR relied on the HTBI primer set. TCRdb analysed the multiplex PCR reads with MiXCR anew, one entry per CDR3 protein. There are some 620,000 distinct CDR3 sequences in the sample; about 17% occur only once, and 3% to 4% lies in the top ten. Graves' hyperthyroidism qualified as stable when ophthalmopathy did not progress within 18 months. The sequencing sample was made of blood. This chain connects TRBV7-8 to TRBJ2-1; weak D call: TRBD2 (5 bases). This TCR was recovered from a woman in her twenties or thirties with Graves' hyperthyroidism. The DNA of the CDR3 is TGTGCCAGCAGCTCTAGTGGCGGGTGGGCCCGGGCCAATGAGCAGTTCTTC. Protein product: CASSSSGGWARANEQFF.